This T cell receptor (beta chain) was obtained from a study of cytomegalovirus exposure and HLA in healthy donors. Trimming left V 1 base short and J 2 bases short, with 9 bases between. The CDR3 extends over 15 amino acids. Germline V CDR1 and CDR2: SGHAT, FQNNGV. Regarding the study as a whole: TCR association rates varied by HLA locus in a later analysis, with DRB1 highest and HLA-C lowest. A later analysis linked a missense DCLRE1C variant to TCR beta V- and J-gene trimming.

13 Jbeta primers and 60 Vbeta primers were used for the PCR. TCRdb keeps only in-frame clones here, not all; method: immunoSEQ multiplex PCR. The sample lists about 280,000 clones, roughly 89% occurring once. Points on this clone: Its specificity is unknown.

Material for sequencing was PBMCs. This chain links TRBV11-2 with TRBJ1-5; D call uncertain. The clonotype originates from a woman aged 18-35 years in good health and CMV-seronegative. The CDR3 bases are TGTGCCAGCAGCTTAGGAGGAGCGGGCAATCAGCCCCAGCATTTT. Translation gives CASSLGGAGNQPQHF.